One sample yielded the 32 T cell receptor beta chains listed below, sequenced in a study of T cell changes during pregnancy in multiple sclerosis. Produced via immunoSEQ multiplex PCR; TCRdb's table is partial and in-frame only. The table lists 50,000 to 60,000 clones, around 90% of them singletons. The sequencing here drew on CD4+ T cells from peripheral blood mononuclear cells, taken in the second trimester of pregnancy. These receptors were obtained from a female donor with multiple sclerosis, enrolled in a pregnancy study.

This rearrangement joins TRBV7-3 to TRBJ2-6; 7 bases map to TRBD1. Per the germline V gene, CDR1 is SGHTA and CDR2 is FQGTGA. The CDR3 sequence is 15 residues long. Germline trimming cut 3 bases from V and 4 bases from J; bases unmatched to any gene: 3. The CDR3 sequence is CASSLTGSGANVLTF. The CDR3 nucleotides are TGTGCCAGCAGCTTGACAGGGTCAGGGGCCAACGTCCTGACTTTC.

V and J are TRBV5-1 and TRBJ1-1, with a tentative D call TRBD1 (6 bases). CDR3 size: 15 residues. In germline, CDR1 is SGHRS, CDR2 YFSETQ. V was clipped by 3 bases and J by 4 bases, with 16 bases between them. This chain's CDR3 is CASSSHRAWGTEAFF. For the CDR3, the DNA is TGCGCCAGCAGCTCCCACAGGGCATGGGGCACTGAAGCTTTCTTT. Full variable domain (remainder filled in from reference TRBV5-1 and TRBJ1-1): KAGVTQTPRYLIKTRGQQVTLSCSPISGHRSVSWYQQTPGQGLQFLFEYFSETQRNKGNFPGRFSGRQFSNSRSEMNVSTLELGDSALYLCASSSHRAWGTEAFFGQGTRLTVV.

This CDR3 is CASSLGLAPFYEQFF. The DNA for the CDR3 is TGTGCCAGCAGCTTAGGACTAGCGCCCTTTTATGAGCAGTTCTTC. This sequence joins TRBV7-8 and TRBJ2-1; 8 bases agree with TRBD2. This CDR3 is built from 15 residues. The trim removed 1 base at V and 8 bases at J, leaving 7 bases unmatched. The germline CDR1 and CDR2 sequences are SGHVS and FQNEAQ.

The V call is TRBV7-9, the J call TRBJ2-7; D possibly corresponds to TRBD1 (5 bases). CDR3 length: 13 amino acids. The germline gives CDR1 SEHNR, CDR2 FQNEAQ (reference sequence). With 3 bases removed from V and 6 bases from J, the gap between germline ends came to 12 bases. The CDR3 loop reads CASSLVVGREQYF. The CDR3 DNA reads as TGTGCCAGCAGCTTGGTCGTGGGGCGCGAGCAGTACTTC. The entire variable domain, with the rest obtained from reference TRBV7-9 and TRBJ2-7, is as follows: DTGVSQNPRHKITKRGQNVTFRCDPISEHNRLYWYRQTLGQGPEFLTYFQNEAQLEKSRLLSDRFSAERPKGSFSTLEIQRTEQGDSAMYLCASSLVVGREQYFGPGTRLTVT.

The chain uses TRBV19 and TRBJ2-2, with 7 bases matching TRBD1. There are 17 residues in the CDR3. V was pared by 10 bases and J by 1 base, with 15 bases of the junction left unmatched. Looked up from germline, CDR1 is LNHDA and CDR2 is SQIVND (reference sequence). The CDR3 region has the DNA TGTGCCACCCCGATTCTTAAAACAGGGGTGAACACCGGGGAGCTGTTTTTT. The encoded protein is CATPILKTGVNTGELFF.

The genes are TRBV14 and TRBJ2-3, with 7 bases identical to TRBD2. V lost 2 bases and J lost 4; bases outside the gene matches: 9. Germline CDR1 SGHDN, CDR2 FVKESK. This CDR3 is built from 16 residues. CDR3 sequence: CASSQLRPGGPDTQYF. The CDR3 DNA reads TGTGCCAGCAGCCAATTGCGACCGGGGGGTCCAGATACGCAGTATTTT.

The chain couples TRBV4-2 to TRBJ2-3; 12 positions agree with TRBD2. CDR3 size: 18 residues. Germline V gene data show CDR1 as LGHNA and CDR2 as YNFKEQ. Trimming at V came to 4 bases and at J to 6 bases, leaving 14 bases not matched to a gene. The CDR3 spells CASSPTSGGSGREDTQYF. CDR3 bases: TGTGCCAGCAGCCCAACTAGCGGGGGGTCTGGGCGAGAGGATACGCAGTATTTT.

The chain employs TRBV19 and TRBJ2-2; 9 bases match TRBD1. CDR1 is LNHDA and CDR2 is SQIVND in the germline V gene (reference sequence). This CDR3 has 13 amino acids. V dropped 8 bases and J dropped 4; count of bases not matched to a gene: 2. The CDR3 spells CASRDRVTGELFF. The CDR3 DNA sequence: TGTGCCAGTCGGGACAGGGTCACCGGGGAGCTGTTTTTT.

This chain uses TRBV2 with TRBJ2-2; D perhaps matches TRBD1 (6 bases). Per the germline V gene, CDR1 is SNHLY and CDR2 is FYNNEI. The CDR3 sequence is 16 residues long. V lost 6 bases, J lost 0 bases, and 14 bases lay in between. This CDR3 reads CASRETGAANTGELFF. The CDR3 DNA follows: TGTGCCAGCAGGGAGACAGGCGCCGCGAACACCGGGGAGCTGTTTTTT.

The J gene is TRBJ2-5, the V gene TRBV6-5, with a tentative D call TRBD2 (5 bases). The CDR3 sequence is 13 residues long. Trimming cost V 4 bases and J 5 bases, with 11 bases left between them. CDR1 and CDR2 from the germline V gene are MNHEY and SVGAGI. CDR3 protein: CASSSGWMETQYF. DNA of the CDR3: TGTGCCAGCAGTTCGGGGTGGATGGAGACCCAGTACTTC.

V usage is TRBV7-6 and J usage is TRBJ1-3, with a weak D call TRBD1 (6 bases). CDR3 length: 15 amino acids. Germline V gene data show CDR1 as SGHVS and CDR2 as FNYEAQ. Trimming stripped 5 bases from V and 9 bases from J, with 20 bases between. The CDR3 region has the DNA TGTGCCAGCAGCCGGGGGGTTTTGTCGGGGGCCACCATATATTTT. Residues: CASSRGVLSGATIYF.

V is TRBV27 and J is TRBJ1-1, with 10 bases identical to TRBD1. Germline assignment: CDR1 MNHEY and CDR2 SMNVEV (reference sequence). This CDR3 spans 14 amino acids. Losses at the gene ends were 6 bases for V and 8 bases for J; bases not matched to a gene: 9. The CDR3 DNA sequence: TGTGCCAGCAGCCTCGGGACAGGGGTATTGGAAGCTTTCTTT. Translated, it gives CASSLGTGVLEAFF.

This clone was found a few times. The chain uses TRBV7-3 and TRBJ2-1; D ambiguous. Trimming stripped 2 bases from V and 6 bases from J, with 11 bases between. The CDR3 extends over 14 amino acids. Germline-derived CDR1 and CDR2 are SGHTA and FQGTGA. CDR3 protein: CASSLDARSNEQFF. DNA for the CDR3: TGTGCCAGCAGCTTAGACGCGAGGAGCAATGAGCAGTTCTTC.

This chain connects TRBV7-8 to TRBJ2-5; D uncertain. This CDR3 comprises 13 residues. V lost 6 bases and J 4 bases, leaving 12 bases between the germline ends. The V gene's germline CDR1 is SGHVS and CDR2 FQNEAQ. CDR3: CASRAKITETQYF. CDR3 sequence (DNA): TGTGCCAGCAGGGCAAAGATTACAGAGACCCAGTACTTC.

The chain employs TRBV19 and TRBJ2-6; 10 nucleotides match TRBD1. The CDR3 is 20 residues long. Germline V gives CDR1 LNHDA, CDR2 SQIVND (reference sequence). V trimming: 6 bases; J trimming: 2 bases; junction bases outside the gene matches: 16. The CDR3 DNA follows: TGTGCCAGTAGACCCTTGGGGATAGGACAGGGGGTGACTGGGGCCAACGTCCTGACTTTC. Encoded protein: CASRPLGIGQGVTGANVLTF.

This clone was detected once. The DNA for the CDR3 is TGTGCCAGCAGTGGGGGGGGGACATACAACACTGAAGCTTTCTTT. Its translation is CASSGGGTYNTEAFF. This chain joins TRBV2 and TRBJ1-1, with D possibly being TRBD1 (6 bases). This CDR3 spans 15 amino acids. Deletions cut 4 bases from V and 2 bases from J, with 14 bases between. Germline assignment: CDR1 SNHLY and CDR2 FYNNEI. Supplemented by reference TRBV2 and TRBJ1-1, the full variable domain reads EPEVTQTPSHQVTQMGQEVILRCVPISNHLYFYWYRQILGQKVEFLVSFYNNEISEKSEIFDDQFSVERPDGSNFTLKIRSTKLEDSAMYFCASSGGGTYNTEAFFGQGTRLTVV.

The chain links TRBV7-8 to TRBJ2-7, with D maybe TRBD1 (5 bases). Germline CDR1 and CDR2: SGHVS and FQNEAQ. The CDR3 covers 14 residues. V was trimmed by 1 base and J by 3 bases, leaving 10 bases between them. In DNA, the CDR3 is TGTGCCAGCAGCTTAGAGGTCAGGGTCTACGAGCAGTACTTC. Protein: CASSLEVRVYEQYF.

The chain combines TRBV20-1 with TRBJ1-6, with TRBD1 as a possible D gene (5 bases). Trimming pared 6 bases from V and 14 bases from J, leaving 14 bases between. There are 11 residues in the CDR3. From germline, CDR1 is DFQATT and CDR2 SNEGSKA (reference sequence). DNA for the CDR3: TGCAGTGCCCCGGGATCGGGGGCCCTCCACTTT. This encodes CSAPGSGALHF.

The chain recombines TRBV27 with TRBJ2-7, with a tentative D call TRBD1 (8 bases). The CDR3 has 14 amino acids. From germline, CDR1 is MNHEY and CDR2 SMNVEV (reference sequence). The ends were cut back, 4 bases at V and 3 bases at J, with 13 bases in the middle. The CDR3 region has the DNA TGTGCCAGCAGTTCGACAGGGGAGGGCTACGAGCAGTACTTC. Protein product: CASSSTGEGYEQYF.

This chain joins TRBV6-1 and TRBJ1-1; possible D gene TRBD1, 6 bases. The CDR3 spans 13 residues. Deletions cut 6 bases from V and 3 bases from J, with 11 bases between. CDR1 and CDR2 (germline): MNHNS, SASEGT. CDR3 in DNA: TGTGCCAGCAGCCAACAGGGTTACACTGAAGCTTTCTTT. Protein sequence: CASSQQGYTEAFF.

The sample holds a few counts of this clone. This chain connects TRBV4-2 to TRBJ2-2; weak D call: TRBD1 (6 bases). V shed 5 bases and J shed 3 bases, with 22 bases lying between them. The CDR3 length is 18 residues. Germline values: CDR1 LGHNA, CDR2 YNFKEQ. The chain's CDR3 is CASSYPRGHRGYTGELFF. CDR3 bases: TGTGCCAGCAGCTACCCTAGGGGACACCGGGGATACACCGGGGAGCTGTTTTTT.

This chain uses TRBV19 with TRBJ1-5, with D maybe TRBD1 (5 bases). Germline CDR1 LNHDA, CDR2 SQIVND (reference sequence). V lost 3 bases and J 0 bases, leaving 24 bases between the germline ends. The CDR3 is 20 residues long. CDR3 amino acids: CASSIPPMGGKTYSNQPQHF. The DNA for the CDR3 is TGTGCCAGTAGTATCCCCCCCATGGGGGGGAAAACCTATAGCAATCAGCCCCAGCATTTT.

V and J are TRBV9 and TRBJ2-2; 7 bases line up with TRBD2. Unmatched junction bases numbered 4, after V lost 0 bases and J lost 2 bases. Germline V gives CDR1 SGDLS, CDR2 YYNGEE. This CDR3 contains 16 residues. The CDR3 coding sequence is TGTGCCAGCAGCGTAGATGCGGGGGAAAACACCGGGGAGCTGTTTTTT. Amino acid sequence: CASSVDAGENTGELFF.

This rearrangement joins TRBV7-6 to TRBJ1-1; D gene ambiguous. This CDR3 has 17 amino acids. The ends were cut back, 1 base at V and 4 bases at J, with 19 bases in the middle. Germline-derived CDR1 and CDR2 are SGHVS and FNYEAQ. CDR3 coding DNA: TGTGCCAGCAGCTTAGAGCGGACGGGAGGAACGGGCACTGAAGCTTTCTTT. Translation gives CASSLERTGGTGTEAFF.

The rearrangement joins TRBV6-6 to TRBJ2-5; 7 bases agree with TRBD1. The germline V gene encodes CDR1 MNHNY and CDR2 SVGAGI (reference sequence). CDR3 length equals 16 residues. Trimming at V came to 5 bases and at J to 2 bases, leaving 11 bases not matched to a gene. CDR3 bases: TGTGCCAGCAGTCGACCCCCGGGACAGATGCAAGAGACCCAGTACTTC. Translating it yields CASSRPPGQMQETQYF.

CDR3 sequence reads: CSVNIGQGGEQYF. The CDR3 DNA reads as TGCAGCGTCAATATTGGACAGGGGGGCGAGCAGTACTTC. The rearrangement joins TRBV29-1 to TRBJ2-7; 10 nucleotides line up with TRBD1. Germline trimming cut 6 bases from V and 6 bases from J; bases unmatched to any gene: 8. The V gene's germline CDR1 is SQVTM and CDR2 ANQGSEA. The CDR3 runs to 13 residues.

The CDR3 DNA follows: TGTGCCAGCAGCCCCAGGCCAGGGGGGTACGAGCAGTACTTC. The encoded protein is CASSPRPGGYEQYF. The rearrangement uses TRBV7-2 and TRBJ2-7; tentative D call: TRBD1 (7 bases). The germline gives CDR1 SGHTA, CDR2 FQGNSA. The germline V and J ends were trimmed by 5 bases and 4 bases, with 15 bases remaining between them. The CDR3 is 14 amino acids.

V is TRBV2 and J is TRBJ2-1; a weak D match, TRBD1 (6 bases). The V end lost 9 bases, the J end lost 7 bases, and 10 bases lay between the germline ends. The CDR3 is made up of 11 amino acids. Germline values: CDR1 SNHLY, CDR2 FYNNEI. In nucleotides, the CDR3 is TGTGCCAGTACAGGGATGAATGAGCAGTTCTTC. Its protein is CASTGMNEQFF.

CDR3 loop: CASSVGTTNNYGYTF. CDR3 in DNA: TGTGCCAGCAGCGTAGGAACAACAAATAACTATGGCTACACCTTC. This chain connects TRBV9 to TRBJ1-2; D not certain. Germline V gives CDR1 SGDLS, CDR2 YYNGEE. The V and J ends lost 0 bases and 1 base respectively, with 10 bases between them. The CDR3 is made up of 15 amino acids.

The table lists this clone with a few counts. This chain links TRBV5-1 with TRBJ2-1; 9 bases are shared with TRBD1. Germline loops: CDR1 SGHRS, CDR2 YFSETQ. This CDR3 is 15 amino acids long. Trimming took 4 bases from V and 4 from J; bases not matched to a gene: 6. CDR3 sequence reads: CASSKGQGLYNEQFF. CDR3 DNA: TGCGCCAGCAGCAAAGGACAGGGGTTGTACAATGAGCAGTTCTTC. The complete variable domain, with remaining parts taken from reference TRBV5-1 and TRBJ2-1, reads KAGVTQTPRYLIKTRGQQVTLSCSPISGHRSVSWYQQTPGQGLQFLFEYFSETQRNKGNFPGRFSGRQFSNSRSEMNVSTLELGDSALYLCASSKGQGLYNEQFFGPGTRLTVL.

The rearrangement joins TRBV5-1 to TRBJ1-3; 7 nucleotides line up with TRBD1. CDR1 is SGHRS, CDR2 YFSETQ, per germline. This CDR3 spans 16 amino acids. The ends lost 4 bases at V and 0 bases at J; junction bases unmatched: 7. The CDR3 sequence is CASSTDRVRSGNTIYF. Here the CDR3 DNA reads TGCGCCAGCAGCACAGACAGGGTCCGCTCTGGAAACACCATATATTTT.

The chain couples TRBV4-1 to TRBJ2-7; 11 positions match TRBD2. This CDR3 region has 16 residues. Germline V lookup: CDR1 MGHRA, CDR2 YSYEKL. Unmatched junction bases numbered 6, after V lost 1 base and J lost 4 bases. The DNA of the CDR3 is TGCGCCAGCAGCCAAGTGGCAACTAGCGGGGGATACGAGCAGTACTTC. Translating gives CASSQVATSGGYEQYF.